Following are 4 T cell receptor beta chains from one sample sequenced in a study of T cells in Graves' hyperthyroidism and ophthalmopathy. TCR beta CDR3 sequences were amplified from RNA transcripts. TCR CDR3 regions were first amplified by RT-PCR with HTBI primers. TCRdb analysed the multiplex PCR reads with MiXCR anew, one entry per CDR3 protein. The sample has about 130,000 distinct CDR3 sequences, over 20% seen once. The sample taken for sequencing was blood. These receptors all come from a woman aged 50 to 65 with Graves' hyperthyroidism that later progressed to Graves' ophthalmopathy.

Many counts were recorded for this clonotype. The CDR3 spells CASSLLSGFSYEQYF. The CDR3 nucleotides read TGTGCCAGCAGTTTACTTAGCGGGTTCTCCTACGAGCAGTACTTC. The chain is built from TRBV28 and TRBJ2-7; 7 nucleotides agree with TRBD2. The ends lost 2 bases at V and 0 bases at J; junction bases unmatched: 4. This CDR3 has 15 amino acids. Germline lookup yields CDR1 MDHEN and CDR2 SYDVKM.

This clonotype has at least ten counts. The chain is built from TRBV28 and TRBJ1-5; D uncertain. From germline, CDR1 is MDHEN and CDR2 SYDVKM. With 2 bases removed from V and 3 bases from J, the gap between germline ends came to 11 bases. The CDR3 loop spans 15 amino acids. CDR3 DNA: TGTGCCAGCAGTTTAGATGGCAGACTCAATCAGCCCCAGCATTTT. Its translation is CASSLDGRLNQPQHF.

This clonotype was observed many times. V gene TRBV11-2 combines with J gene TRBJ1-2; TRBD1 agrees at 7 bases. Germline CDR1 SGHAT, CDR2 FQNNGV. Trimming took 4 bases from V and 5 from J; bases not matched to a gene: 10. CDR3 length equals 15 residues. The CDR3 spells CASSSYGTAEYGYTF. CDR3 bases: TGTGCCAGCAGCTCGTATGGGACAGCCGAATATGGCTACACCTTC.

This clonotype was counted only a few times. The J gene is TRBJ2-3, the V gene TRBV5-1; D is unclear. Germline V gene data show CDR1 as SGHRS and CDR2 as YFSETQ. This CDR3 is 13 amino acids long. The ends were cut back, 4 bases at V and 2 bases at J, with 8 bases in the middle. CDR3: CASSMGITDTQYF. DNA of the CDR3: TGCGCCAGCAGCATGGGGATCACAGATACGCAGTATTTT. The whole variable domain, filled in from reference TRBV5-1 and TRBJ2-3, reads KAGVTQTPRYLIKTRGQQVTLSCSPISGHRSVSWYQQTPGQGLQFLFEYFSETQRNKGNFPGRFSGRQFSNSRSEMNVSTLELGDSALYLCASSMGITDTQYFGPGTRLTVL.